Presented here are 5 T cell receptor beta chains from one specimen sequenced in a study of Graves' ophthalmopathy and Graves' hyperthyroidism. CDR3 regions of TCR beta were amplified from RNA transcripts. RT-PCR in the first round used HTBI primers; a second-round multiplex PCR followed. Each CDR3 protein is one row after TCRdb ran MiXCR on the multiplex PCR reads. The sample records about 640,000 distinct CDR3 sequences, about 38% being singletons. Source material: peripheral blood. The receptors were gathered from an adult man with Graves' ophthalmopathy.

This clonotype was detected many times. The rearrangement links TRBV19 to TRBJ1-2, with 7 bases fitting TRBD1. This CDR3 is 14 amino acids long. V shed 8 bases and J 5 bases; nucleotides not matched to a gene: 11. Germline V CDR1 and CDR2: LNHDA, SQIVND (reference sequence). The CDR3 is CASATGEDVYGYTF. As DNA, the CDR3 is TGTGCCAGTGCCACAGGGGAGGATGTATATGGCTACACCTTC.

This clonotype has a handful of counts. This sequence joins TRBV10-3 and TRBJ2-3; maybe TRBD2 (5 bases). Germline CDR1 ENHRY, CDR2 SYGVKD. V shed 3 bases and J shed 2 bases, with 6 bases lying between them. The CDR3 is 13 amino acids. The CDR3: CAISDGLTDTQYF. CDR3 DNA: TGTGCCATCAGTGACGGACTCACAGATACGCAGTATTTT.

This clonotype was counted ten times or more. The chain has TRBV3-1 and TRBJ1-1, with unresolved D. CDR1 is LGHDT, CDR2 YNNKEL, per germline (reference sequence). This CDR3 spans 12 amino acids. Trimming took 5 bases from V and 0 from J, leaving 4 bases between them. As DNA, the CDR3 is TGTGCCAGCAGCTTGCTGAACACTGAAGCTTTCTTT. Its translation: CASSLLNTEAFF.

This clonotype was seen ten or more times. V and J are TRBV12-3 or TRBV12-4 and TRBJ2-5; TRBD2 aligns across 7 bases. V was clipped by 8 bases and J by 5 bases; unmatched bases: 11. CDR3 length: 14 amino acids. As DNA, the CDR3 is TGTGCCAGCGGCGGCGGGAGTGTACGGGAGACCCAGTACTTC. Translation gives CASGGGSVRETQYF.

The table lists this clonotype with many counts. The junction and the germline gene differ at one end; a read error may be behind it. The chain recombines TRBV10-3 with TRBJ1-1; the match to TRBD1 covers 7 bases. CDR1 and CDR2 from the germline V gene are ENHRY and SYGVKD. CDR3 length: 15 amino acids. The CDR3 spells CAISEWHRGNSEAFF. The CDR3 DNA follows: TGTGCCATCAGTGAGTGGCACAGGGGAAACAGTGAAGCTTTCTTT.